This T cell receptor beta chain was retrieved from a study of cytomegalovirus exposure and HLA in healthy donors. Study results and caveats: Testing in vitro showed a few CMV-associated chains specific for CMV antigens.

The PCR contained 60 Vbeta and 13 Jbeta primers. Data came from immunoSEQ multiplex PCR; TCRdb stores just in-frame clones and leaves some out. Of over 150,000 clones in the sample, about 76% were seen once. Germline lookup yields CDR1 SGHTA and CDR2 FQGNSA. After removal of 5 bases from V and 0 bases from J, the junction contained 5 bases not matched to a gene. CDR3 length: 17 amino acids. Comment on this clone: Antigen: not known.

This chain connects TRBV7-2 to TRBJ2-7; TRBD2 matches at 15 bases. The specimen sequenced was PBMCs. This TCR came from a man aged 25 to 40 in good health and CMV-seropositive. The chain's CDR3 is CASSGTSGGRSSYEQYF. DNA of the CDR3: TGTGCCAGCAGCGGGACTAGCGGGGGGCGGAGCTCCTACGAGCAGTACTTC.